Below are 13 T cell receptor beta chains sequenced from a single sample in a study of beta chain features in type 1 diabetes. The study's findings and limits: For Type 1 diabetes patients, all four CD4+ subsets carried TCRB CDR3s that were moderately but significantly shorter.

Expressed TCRB transcripts were sequenced because the entire RNA isolate underwent reverse transcription. Sequencing used immunoSEQ multiplex PCR; TCRdb keeps in-frame clones, though not all of them. Among approximately 240,000 clones listed, approximately 16% were seen once. Their antigens remain unidentified. The material sequenced was naive CD4+ T cells from blood. These receptors all stem from a man aged 30-40 years with type 1 diabetes.

J is TRBJ1-2 and V is TRBV5-1; D call uncertain. CDR1 SGHRS and CDR2 YFSETQ come from the germline V gene. V was cut by 0 bases and J by 5 bases, with 14 bases left in between. The CDR3 runs to 15 residues. The CDR3 DNA is TGCGCCAGCAGCTTGGCCCTAACAGAGAGTTATGGCTACACCTTC. Translated: CASSLALTESYGYTF. Filled out from reference TRBV5-1 and TRBJ1-2, the complete variable domain reads KAGVTQTPRYLIKTRGQQVTLSCSPISGHRSVSWYQQTPGQGLQFLFEYFSETQRNKGNFPGRFSGRQFSNSRSEMNVSTLELGDSALYLCASSLALTESYGYTFGSGTRLTVV.

In this sample, this clone turned up a few times. The rearrangement links TRBV15 to TRBJ2-1, with D tentatively TRBD1 or TRBD2 (6 bases each). Germline V gene lookup returns CDR1 LNHNV and CDR2 YYDKDF (reference sequence). This CDR3 has 16 residues. V lost 0 bases and J lost 8, with 17 bases in between. The CDR3 region has the DNA TGTGCCACCAGCAGAGATGGGGGGCCCTTTCGGGATGAGCAGTTCTTC. Its protein is CATSRDGGPFRDEQFF.

J is TRBJ2-3 and V is TRBV2; D uncertain. Per the germline V gene, CDR1 is SNHLY and CDR2 is FYNNEI. The CDR3 loop spans 11 amino acids. With 6 bases removed from V and 9 bases from J, the gap between germline ends came to 10 bases. The CDR3 nucleotides are TGTGCCAGCAGGGCAGTGGAAACGCAGTATTTT. Protein product: CASRAVETQYF.

The V call is TRBV29-1, the J call TRBJ2-4; D possibly corresponds to TRBD2 (5 bases). The germline V gene has CDR1 SQVTM and CDR2 ANQGSEA. The CDR3 is made up of 12 amino acids. Trimming pared 4 bases from V and 8 bases from J, leaving 12 bases between. CDR3 protein: CSVGESSDIQYF. The CDR3 DNA reads TGCAGCGTTGGGGAGTCGTCCGACATTCAGTACTTC. The full variable domain, completed using reference TRBV29-1 and TRBJ2-4, is SAVISQKPSRDICQRGTSLTIQCQVDSQVTMMFWYRQQPGQSLTLIATANQGSEATYESGFVIDKFPISRPNLTFSTLTVSNMSPEDSSIYLCSVGESSDIQYFGAGTRLSVL.

This clone was recorded a few times. Written as DNA, the CDR3 is TGTGCCAGCAGCCCCATGGGACAAGAAGCTTTCTTT. It encodes CASSPMGQEAFF. The rearrangement joins TRBV7-2 to TRBJ1-1, with D tentatively TRBD1 (6 bases). Germline V gene sequence: CDR1 SGHTA, CDR2 FQGNSA. The CDR3 loop spans 12 amino acids. The V end was cut by 5 bases, the J end by 8 bases, with 12 bases between.

The chain recombines TRBV6-5 with TRBJ2-5, with 7 bases aligning to TRBD2. The CDR3 length is 15 residues. Losses at the gene ends were 8 bases for V and 0 bases for J; bases not matched to a gene: 9. Germline CDR1 is MNHEY and CDR2 is SVGAGI. The DNA of the CDR3 is TGTGCCAGCCGTAGGGACTATCGGGACCAAGAGACCCAGTACTTC. Its translation: CASRRDYRDQETQYF.

This clone was seen more than once but under ten times. The chain combines TRBV5-4 with TRBJ2-2, with TRBD1 matching over 12 bases. With V trimmed by 5 bases and J by 6 bases, 8 bases remained unmatched. The CDR3 is 16 amino acids. In germline, CDR1 is SGHNT, CDR2 YYREEE (reference sequence). CDR3 in DNA: TGTGCCAGCAGTCAACCGGGACAGGGGGCGTCCGGGGAGCTGTTTTTT. Translating it yields CASSQPGQGASGELFF.

The rearrangement links TRBV29-1 to TRBJ2-7, with 8 bases fitting TRBD1. The CDR3 has 12 amino acids. Germline V lookup: CDR1 SQVTM, CDR2 ANQGSEA. J gave up 4 bases and V 7 bases, and 6 bases lay outside the gene matches. DNA of the CDR3: TGCAGCGGAGGACAGGGTTGGTACGAGCAGTACTTC. Its protein is CSGGQGWYEQYF.

On this clone itself: The sample contains more than one DNA sequence encoding this CDR3. This chain links TRBV5-1 with TRBJ2-1; unclear D gene. Per germline, CDR1 SGHRS and CDR2 YFSETQ. Trimming left V 0 bases short and J 10 bases short, with 5 bases between. The CDR3 runs to 11 residues. The CDR3 coding sequence is TGCGCCAGCAGCTTGGATAGAGAGCAGTTCTTC. Translated, it gives CASSLDREQFF.

The V and J genes are TRBV5-1 and TRBJ2-3, with 7 positions matching TRBD2. The CDR3 extends over 13 amino acids. The V segment lost 3 bases and the J segment 9 bases; nucleotides outside the gene matches: 7. The germline CDR1 and CDR2 sequences are SGHRS and YFSETQ. This chain's CDR3 is CASSSAGEGTQYF. The DNA for the CDR3 is TGCGCCAGCAGCTCCGCGGGAGAAGGGACGCAGTATTTT. Drawing the rest from reference TRBV5-1 and TRBJ2-3, the complete variable domain is KAGVTQTPRYLIKTRGQQVTLSCSPISGHRSVSWYQQTPGQGLQFLFEYFSETQRNKGNFPGRFSGRQFSNSRSEMNVSTLELGDSALYLCASSSAGEGTQYFGPGTRLTVL.

The chain's CDR3 is CASASGSRNEQYF. The CDR3 DNA reads TGTGCCAGCGCCTCCGGGAGCCGGAACGAGCAGTACTTC. This sequence joins TRBV28 and TRBJ2-7; a weak D match, TRBD2 (6 bases). CDR1 and CDR2 from the germline V gene are MDHEN and SYDVKM. The CDR3 sequence is 13 residues long. Trimming removed 8 bases from V and 5 bases from J, with 16 bases in between.

This clone came up a few times. The CDR3 here is CAWSRGGSGDTQYF. CDR3 nucleotides: TGTGCCTGGAGTAGAGGCGGGAGTGGGGATACGCAGTATTTT. The rearrangement joins TRBV30 to TRBJ2-3, with TRBD2 identical over 7 bases. V gave up 2 bases and J gave up 6 bases; unmatched junction bases: 8. This CDR3 has 14 residues. The germline V gene encodes CDR1 GTSNPN and CDR2 SVGIG (reference sequence). The full variable domain, its missing parts supplied by reference TRBV30 and TRBJ2-3, is SQTIHQWPATLVQPVGSPLSLECTVEGTSNPNLYWYRQAAGRGLQLLFYSVGIGQISSEVPQNLSASRPQDRQFILSSKKLLLSDSGFYLCAWSRGGSGDTQYFGPGTRLTVL.

The gene calls are TRBV28 and TRBJ1-2; D remains unclear. The CDR3 runs 10 residues. Per germline, CDR1 MDHEN and CDR2 SYDVKM. The germline V and J ends were trimmed by 4 bases and 3 bases, with 0 bases remaining between them. CDR3 region: CASSYYGYTF. The CDR3 bases are TGTGCCAGCAGTTACTATGGCTACACCTTC.